Included here is one TCR beta chain sequence, with context. V lost 7 bases to trimming and J lost 0 bases, with 11 bases between them. The germline CDR1 and CDR2 sequences are KGHDR and SFDVKD. The CDR3 is 14 amino acids. This sample was included in a study of blood T cell repertoires in COVID-19. On the study more broadly: Material from acute and convalescent COVID-19 was sourced from the United States, Italy and Spain. Sample material is recorded as cDNA or gDNA derived from T cells, B-cell-depleted T cells, or PBMCs.

In the source study's methods: Using reference gene primer amplification, nucleated cell counts were estimated. Using immunoSEQ multiplex PCR, the repertoire was profiled, and TCRdb retains in-frame clones only, with some absent. V and J calls and clone size are copied from that table; D and trimming were computed from the DNA. The table records around 250,000 clones, approximately 90% of them present only once. Sequenced sample: peripheral blood. The chain joins TRBV24-1 to TRBJ2-5; tentatively, D is TRBD1 (6 bases). The TCR was taken from a man between 18 and 35 years old with active or convalescent COVID-19. The CDR3: CATRSRTDQETQYF. CDR3 sequence (DNA): TGTGCCACCAGAAGTCGGACAGACCAAGAGACCCAGTACTTC.